This record covers a single T cell receptor beta chain. Its cognate antigen is unknown. TCRdb analysed the 5' RACE reads with MiXCR anew, one entry per CDR3 protein. Of 400,000 to 500,000 distinct CDR3 sequences in the sample, approximately 24% are singletons; the top ten hold about 8.7%. Germline lookup yields CDR1 KGHDR and CDR2 SFDVKD. The CDR3 loop spans 14 amino acids. The V end lost 3 bases, the J end lost 3 bases, and 10 bases lay between the germline ends. The data belong to a study of T-cell memory formation after mild COVID-19. Overall study results and limits: Later expanders leaned CD4+, whereas clones that contracted between day 15 and 85 were balanced CD4/CD8. Some SARS-CoV-2-responding clones were already detected in memory before infection.

The sample taken for sequencing was PBMCs or a T cell subset sorted from them (not recorded which). V and J are TRBV24-1 and TRBJ1-1; a weak D match, TRBD1 (5 bases). The origin of this receptor is an adult woman who had mild COVID-19 (a few samples of this study predate the infection). Cell type and time point are not known. CDR3 DNA: TGTGCCACCAGTGATCCTCGGGGGGACACTGAAGCTTTCTTT. It translates to CATSDPRGDTEAFF.